Listed below are T cell receptor beta chains from one sample, sequenced in a study of beta chain features in type 1 diabetes. Sequencing was performed with immunoSEQ multiplex PCR; in TCRdb, only in-frame clones are kept and a portion is missing. The repertoire includes 850,000 to 900,000 clones, about a sixth of them detected once, and 0.02% to 0.025% sits in the top ten. Sequencing was performed on naive CD4+ T cells from blood. Receptors originate from a woman younger than 30 in good health. The CDR3 runs from the conserved cysteine through the conserved F or W. A D gene is named only where the DNA matches it firmly. Expanded clones get a size class; other rows say once, few or many, or leave the size out.

abundance: .; d_gene: .; j_gene: TRBJ2-6; v_gene: TRBV11-2; CDR3nt: TGTGCCAGCAGCTTACTTCCGACAGCCTACTCTGGGGCCAACGTCCTGACTTTC; CDR3aa: CASSLLPTAYSGANVLTF
abundance: few; d_gene: .; j_gene: TRBJ2-7; v_gene: TRBV28; CDR3nt: TGTGCCAGCAGTTTGGTAAGCGGTTATTACGAGCAGTACTTC; CDR3aa: CASSLVSGYYEQYF
abundance: few; d_gene: .; j_gene: TRBJ2-5; v_gene: TRBV9; CDR3nt: TGTGCCAGCAGCGTAGCTGGAGGGAATGGAGAGACCCAGTACTTC; CDR3aa: CASSVAGGNGETQYF
abundance: few; d_gene: .; j_gene: TRBJ1-1; v_gene: TRBV20-1; CDR3nt: TGCAGTGCACGGACACATGAAGCTTTCTTT; CDR3aa: CSARTHEAFF
abundance: few; d_gene: TRBD2; j_gene: TRBJ2-5; v_gene: TRBV7-2; CDR3nt: TGTGCCAGCAGCCCAAAATTTAGCGGGAGGGCGTTAGGGAAAGAGACCCAGTACTTC; CDR3aa: CASSPKFSGRALGKETQYF
abundance: few; d_gene: TRBD2; j_gene: TRBJ2-3; v_gene: TRBV15; CDR3nt: TGTGCCACCAGCAGAGATAGCGGGAGTGGGGATACGCAGTATTTT; CDR3aa: CATSRDSGSGDTQYF
abundance: .; d_gene: TRBD2; j_gene: TRBJ2-7; v_gene: TRBV4-3; CDR3nt: TGCGCCAGCAGCCGCACTAGCGGGAGCTGGGAGCAGTACTTC; CDR3aa: CASSRTSGSWEQYF
abundance: few; d_gene: TRBD1; j_gene: TRBJ2-7; v_gene: TRBV10-3; CDR3nt: TGTGCCATCAGTGACGGACAGGGAATTAACTACGAGCAGTACTTC; CDR3aa: CAISDGQGINYEQYF
abundance: .; d_gene: .; j_gene: TRBJ1-2; v_gene: TRBV28; CDR3nt: TGTGCCAGCAGTAAGCAGAATGGCTACACCTTC; CDR3aa: CASSKQNGYTF
abundance: few; d_gene: .; j_gene: TRBJ2-7; v_gene: TRBV4-3; CDR3nt: TGCGCCAGCAGCCAAGAAATGAACCCCTCTTACGAGCAGTACTTC; CDR3aa: CASSQEMNPSYEQYF
abundance: .; d_gene: .; j_gene: TRBJ1-3; v_gene: TRBV6-6; CDR3nt: TGTGCCAGCAGGATACAGGGAGGCGGAAACACCATATATTTT; CDR3aa: CASRIQGGGNTIYF
abundance: .; d_gene: .; j_gene: TRBJ2-6; v_gene: TRBV28; CDR3nt: TGTGCCAGCAGTTTCCCCGGGGGCGCTGGGGCCAACGTCCTGACTTTC; CDR3aa: CASSFPGGAGANVLTF
abundance: few; d_gene: .; j_gene: TRBJ1-2; v_gene: TRBV5-6; CDR3nt: TGTGCCAGCAGCCTACACAGGGTAGGCGGCTACACCTTC; CDR3aa: CASSLHRVGGYTF
abundance: few; d_gene: TRBD1; j_gene: TRBJ2-7; v_gene: TRBV7-2; CDR3nt: TGTGCCAGCAGCTGGGACAGTTGGAGCTCCTACGAGCAGTACTTC; CDR3aa: CASSWDSWSSYEQYF
abundance: few; d_gene: .; j_gene: TRBJ2-1; v_gene: TRBV19; CDR3nt: TGTGCCAGTAGTATCCAGGGTTGGGGCGAGAATGAGCAGTTCTTC; CDR3aa: CASSIQGWGENEQFF
abundance: few; d_gene: .; j_gene: TRBJ2-7; v_gene: TRBV4-2; CDR3nt: TGTGCCAGCAGCCAAGGCTACCGGTTTGGGGATTACGAGCAGTACTTC; CDR3aa: CASSQGYRFGDYEQYF
abundance: .; d_gene: .; j_gene: TRBJ2-5; v_gene: TRBV7-9; CDR3nt: TGTGCCAGCAGCTTATTGAGTCAAGAGACCCAGTACTTC; CDR3aa: CASSLLSQETQYF
abundance: .; d_gene: .; j_gene: TRBJ2-7; v_gene: TRBV19; CDR3nt: TGTGCCAGTAGTGCCTCAACCTACGAGCAGTACTTC; CDR3aa: CASSASTYEQYF
abundance: .; d_gene: .; j_gene: TRBJ2-1; v_gene: TRBV5-1; CDR3nt: TGCGCCAGCAGCCTACTTAGGTCCAATGAGCAGTTCTTC; CDR3aa: CASSLLRSNEQFF
abundance: .; d_gene: TRBD1; j_gene: TRBJ1-2; v_gene: TRBV2; CDR3nt: TGTGCCAGCGGGGGACAGGGTAGGAACTATGGCTACACCTTC; CDR3aa: CASGGQGRNYGYTF
abundance: .; d_gene: .; j_gene: TRBJ1-1; v_gene: TRBV18; CDR3nt: TGTGCCAGCTCACCAAGTAGTGAAGCTTTCTTT; CDR3aa: CASSPSSEAFF
abundance: .; d_gene: TRBD1; j_gene: TRBJ1-5; v_gene: TRBV19; CDR3nt: TGTGCCAGCACAGGGGTTGGGTCCTTTCAGCCCCAGCATTTT; CDR3aa: CASTGVGSFQPQHF
abundance: .; d_gene: TRBD1; j_gene: TRBJ2-6; v_gene: TRBV15; CDR3nt: TGTGCCACCAGCCGGAGCCCCCCGGGACAGGGTTCTGGGGCCAACGTCCTGACTTTC; CDR3aa: CATSRSPPGQGSGANVLTF
abundance: once; d_gene: TRBD1; j_gene: TRBJ2-3; v_gene: TRBV7-8; CDR3nt: TGTGCCAGCAGCCAACAGGGGGCGATGATAGATACGCAGTATTTT; CDR3aa: CASSQQGAMIDTQYF
abundance: .; d_gene: TRBD1; j_gene: TRBJ1-4; v_gene: TRBV6-6; CDR3nt: TGTGCCGTGTCCAGGGGGACTGAAAAACTGTTTTTT; CDR3aa: CAVSRGTEKLFF
abundance: few; d_gene: .; j_gene: TRBJ2-7; v_gene: TRBV28; CDR3nt: TGTGCCAGCAGCTCCAGACAGGTCGAGCAGTACTTC; CDR3aa: CASSSRQVEQYF
abundance: .; d_gene: .; j_gene: TRBJ1-1; v_gene: TRBV11-2; CDR3nt: TGTGCCAGCAGCCCGGGGCCGGCAGGGGATTACACTGAAGCTTTCTTT; CDR3aa: CASSPGPAGDYTEAFF
abundance: .; d_gene: .; j_gene: TRBJ1-5; v_gene: TRBV7-2; CDR3nt: TGTGCCAGCAGCCGCAGGGGTCAGCCCCAGCATTTT; CDR3aa: CASSRRGQPQHF
abundance: .; d_gene: .; j_gene: TRBJ2-6; v_gene: TRBV19; CDR3nt: TGTGCCAGTAGTCGTACCTCTGGGGCCAACGTCCTGACTTTC; CDR3aa: CASSRTSGANVLTF
abundance: few; d_gene: TRBD2; j_gene: TRBJ2-6; v_gene: TRBV11-2; CDR3nt: TGTGCCAGCAGCTTTCGACTAGCGGGAGGGCCTGGGGCCAACGTCCTGACTTTC; CDR3aa: CASSFRLAGGPGANVLTF
abundance: .; d_gene: .; j_gene: TRBJ2-2; v_gene: TRBV19; CDR3nt: TGTACCAGTAGTACTCTCAGGGACACCGGGGAGCTGTTTTTT; CDR3aa: CTSSTLRDTGELFF
abundance: few; d_gene: .; j_gene: TRBJ2-7; v_gene: TRBV27; CDR3nt: TGTGCCAGCAGTTTAGTAGGCGGGAACCACCGACCCTACGAGCAGTACTTC; CDR3aa: CASSLVGGNHRPYEQYF
abundance: .; d_gene: TRBD2; j_gene: TRBJ2-7; v_gene: TRBV5-1; CDR3nt: TGCGCCAGCAATCCTAGCGGGACTTCCTACGAGCAGTACTTC; CDR3aa: CASNPSGTSYEQYF
abundance: few; d_gene: TRBD2; j_gene: TRBJ2-7; v_gene: TRBV7-2; CDR3nt: TGTGCCAGCAGCTTCGGACTAGGTCCCTACGAGCAGTACTTC; CDR3aa: CASSFGLGPYEQYF
abundance: few; d_gene: .; j_gene: TRBJ2-1; v_gene: TRBV2; CDR3nt: TGTGCCAGCAGTGATGAGCCTAGGTTCTATGAGCAGTTCTTC; CDR3aa: CASSDEPRFYEQFF
abundance: .; d_gene: TRBD1; j_gene: TRBJ2-7; v_gene: TRBV27; CDR3nt: TGTGCCAGCAGTCCCTCCTGGGGACAGAGCTCCTACGAGCAGTACTTC; CDR3aa: CASSPSWGQSSYEQYF
abundance: few; d_gene: TRBD1; j_gene: TRBJ1-5; v_gene: TRBV4-2; CDR3nt: TGTGCCAGCAGCCAGACAGGGGACAATCAGCCCCAGCATTTT; CDR3aa: CASSQTGDNQPQHF
abundance: few; d_gene: .; j_gene: TRBJ1-4; v_gene: TRBV28; CDR3nt: TGTGCCAGCAGTTTATTCAGAGGGGAACTGTTTTTT; CDR3aa: CASSLFRGELFF
abundance: .; d_gene: TRBD1; j_gene: TRBJ2-5; v_gene: TRBV29-1; CDR3nt: TGCAGCGTTGAAGGGACAGGGGAGACCCAGTACTTC; CDR3aa: CSVEGTGETQYF